This T cell receptor beta chain was retrieved from a study of blood T cell repertoires in COVID-19. Across the whole study: Material from acute and convalescent COVID-19 was sourced from the United States, Italy and Spain. From T cells, B-cell-depleted T cells, or PBMCs came the material, which was cDNA or gDNA.

Per the original methods: Amplification from reference gene primers served as the basis for estimated nucleated cell counts. Measured with immunoSEQ multiplex PCR; TCRdb has only the in-frame clones, and not every one. The V and J calls and clone size are taken from that table; D and trimming were inferred from the DNA. Of more than 50,000 clones listed, 77% were seen once; the top ten hold about 39%. The germline V gene has CDR1 MDHEN and CDR2 SYDVKM. V lost 7 bases to trimming and J lost 7 bases, with 14 bases between them. The length of the CDR3 is 14 residues. Sequenced: peripheral blood. The sequence was obtained from a man between 65 and 80 years old with active or convalescent COVID-19. This chain uses TRBV28 with TRBJ1-6; a possible D gene is TRBD1 (6 bases). The CDR3 sequence: CASTKQGRNSPLHF. The CDR3 DNA follows: TGTGCCAGCACCAAACAGGGACGGAATTCACCCCTCCACTTT.